These 23 T cell receptor beta chains were all obtained from the same sample, sequenced in a study of OX40 agonist ivuxolimab in advanced cancers. Some clones are missing from TCRdb's copy, which holds only in-frame ones; the method was immunoSEQ multiplex PCR. The table includes around 27,000 clones, 90% detected once. The sequences come from CD4+ or CD8+ T cells sorted from blood, collected in a trial of the OX40 agonist ivuxolimab. Receptors were obtained from an adult with an advanced solid tumor such as melanoma, head and neck, liver or kidney cancer.

The rearrangement links TRBV5-8 to TRBJ2-2; 10 bases agree with TRBD2. V was pared by 4 bases and J by 5 bases, with 5 bases of the junction left unmatched. CDR1 SGHTS and CDR2 YDEGEE come from the germline V gene. The CDR3 sequence is 15 residues long. The CDR3 DNA sequence: TGTGCCAGCAGCAAACTAGCGGGAAAAACCGGGGAGCTGTTTTTT. Protein product: CASSKLAGKTGELFF. Combining the CDR3 with reference TRBV5-8 and TRBJ2-2 gives the whole variable domain EAGVTQSPTHLIKTRGQQATLRCSPISGHTSVYWYQQALGLGLQFLLWYDEGEERNRGNFPPRFSGRQFPNYSSELNVNALELEDSALYLCASSKLAGKTGELFFGEGSRLTVL.

Comment on this clone: At the DNA level, this CDR3 is encoded by other sequences in the same sample as well. The chain recombines TRBV19 with TRBJ1-4; possible D gene TRBD1, 6 bases. The CDR3 runs 15 residues. Trimming removed 4 bases at V and 6 bases at J, with 15 bases between. Germline V gene lookup returns CDR1 LNHDA and CDR2 SQIVND (reference sequence). This chain's CDR3 is CASSRGTGGDEKLFF. CDR3 in DNA: TGTGCCAGTAGTAGGGGGACGGGGGGCGATGAAAAACTGTTTTTT.

The chain links TRBV7-2 to TRBJ1-2; D not certain. Germline lookup yields CDR1 SGHTA and CDR2 FQGNSA. CDR3 length equals 17 residues. V lost 7 bases, J lost 0 bases, and 21 bases lay in between. The CDR3 region is CASTPNPEGGPNYGYTF. The CDR3 bases are TGTGCCAGCACCCCCAATCCGGAGGGAGGGCCTAACTATGGCTACACCTTC.

This clone has only one observation. This chain joins TRBV5-4 and TRBJ2-7, with no clear D. Deletions cut 1 base from V and 5 bases from J, with 4 bases between. The CDR3 runs to 11 residues. Germline values: CDR1 SGHNT, CDR2 YYREEE (reference sequence). This CDR3 reads CASSLLNEQYF. The DNA for the CDR3 is TGTGCCAGCAGCTTGTTAAACGAGCAGTACTTC.

The gene calls are TRBV5-5 and TRBJ1-2; D not resolved. The germline V gene encodes CDR1 SGHKS and CDR2 YYEKEE (reference sequence). The CDR3 sequence is 13 residues long. V was pared by 0 bases and J by 4 bases, with 7 bases between. CDR3 protein: CASSLAGSYGYTF. CDR3 DNA: TGTGCCAGCAGCTTGGCGGGCAGCTATGGCTACACCTTC.

This clone was observed once. This chain connects TRBV4-3 to TRBJ1-1; weak D call: TRBD1 (6 bases). Germline loops: CDR1 LGHNA, CDR2 YSLEER. This CDR3 is built from 16 residues. The ends were cut back, 2 bases at V and 1 base at J, with 14 bases in the middle. In nucleotides, the CDR3 is TGCGCCAGCAGCCAATATTACAGGGTTGGGAACACTGAAGCTTTCTTT. The encoded protein is CASSQYYRVGNTEAFF.

On this clone: A far larger clone is just one base off, so this is likely a read error. The chain links TRBV5-1 to TRBJ2-1; D unresolved. Germline V gives CDR1 SGHRS, CDR2 YFSETQ. Trimming shortened V by 0 bases and J by 6 bases, and 4 bases separated the two germline ends. The CDR3 is 12 amino acids. The CDR3 spells CASSLGGNEQFF. Written as DNA, the CDR3 is TGCGCCAGCAGCTTGGGGGGCAATGAGCAGTTCTTC. The variable domain in full, completed from reference TRBV5-1 and TRBJ2-1, reads KAGVTQTPRYLIKTRGQQVTLSCSPISGHRSVSWYQQTPGQGLQFLFEYFSETQRNKGNFPGRFSGRQFSNSRSEMNVSTLELGDSALYLCASSLGGNEQFFGPGTRLTVL.

J is TRBJ2-7 and V is TRBV19; 8 bases are shared with TRBD1. This CDR3 contains 16 residues. Unmatched junction bases numbered 10, after V lost 6 bases and J lost 0 bases. Germline values: CDR1 LNHDA, CDR2 SQIVND (reference sequence). This CDR3 is CASRMGGQADSYEQYF. CDR3 coding DNA: TGTGCCAGTAGAATGGGGGGACAGGCCGACTCCTACGAGCAGTACTTC. The full variable domain, rest sourced from reference TRBV19 and TRBJ2-7, is DGGITQSPKYLFRKEGQNVTLSCEQNLNHDAMYWYRQDPGQGLRLIYYSQIVNDFQKGDIAEGYSVSREKKESFPLTVTSAQKNPTAFYLCASRMGGQADSYEQYFGPGTRLTVT.

The gene calls are TRBV11-2 and TRBJ1-2, with 7 bases matching TRBD1. This CDR3 comprises 15 residues. Germline V lookup: CDR1 SGHAT, CDR2 FQNNGV. J was trimmed by 6 bases and V by 3 bases; bases with no gene match: 10. CDR3 in DNA: TGTGCCAGCAGCTTCCCGGGACAGCCCGGGGATGGCTACACCTTC. Translating gives CASSFPGQPGDGYTF. Supplemented by reference TRBV11-2 and TRBJ1-2, the full variable domain reads EAGVAQSPRYKIIEKRQSVAFWCNPISGHATLYWYQQILGQGPKLLIQFQNNGVVDDSQLPKDRFSAERLKGVDSTLKIQPAKLEDSAVYLCASSFPGQPGDGYTFGSGTRLTVV.

As to this clone: A read error may explain this, as a much larger clone is one base away. The chain employs TRBV11-2 and TRBJ1-2; D call uncertain. CDR1 and CDR2 from the germline V gene are SGHAT and FQNNGV. The CDR3 has 15 amino acids. CDR3 sequence reads: CTSSLGRDGFYGYTF. The DNA of the CDR3 is TGTACCAGCAGCTTAGGCCGCGACGGGTTCTATGGCTACACCTTC.

The gene calls are TRBV13 and TRBJ2-7; D is perhaps TRBD1 or TRBD2 (5 bases each). V was trimmed by 5 bases and J by 3 bases, leaving 11 bases between them. Germline V gene sequence: CDR1 PRHDT, CDR2 FYEKMQ (reference sequence). The CDR3 covers 13 residues. The CDR3 DNA reads TGTGCCAGCAGCCCTCGGGGCGACTACGAGCAGTACTTC. It is translated as CASSPRGDYEQYF.

The V gene is TRBV6-5, the J gene TRBJ2-7, with a tentative D call TRBD1 (7 bases). Trimming stripped 6 bases from V and 3 bases from J, with 12 bases between. CDR1 is MNHEY and CDR2 is SVGAGI in the germline V gene. This CDR3 is built from 13 residues. The CDR3 sequence: CASRAGQYYEQYF. The CDR3 DNA sequence: TGTGCCAGCAGGGCGGGACAGTACTACGAGCAGTACTTC.

J is TRBJ2-7 and V is TRBV27, with 7 bases matching TRBD2. Per the germline V gene, CDR1 is MNHEY and CDR2 is SMNVEV (reference sequence). Trimming took 3 bases from V and 3 from J; bases not matched to a gene: 5. The CDR3 is 14 residues long. The CDR3 spells CASSFLRESYEQYF. The DNA for the CDR3 is TGTGCCAGCAGTTTTTTGCGGGAGAGCTACGAGCAGTACTTC.

The CDR3 loop reads CAGGGVLGSYNEQFF. The CDR3 nucleotides are TGTGCCGGTGGGGGGGTACTGGGATCCTACAATGAGCAGTTCTTC. The V gene is TRBV2, the J gene TRBJ2-1; 7 nucleotides align to TRBD2. CDR3 length: 15 amino acids. The germline gives CDR1 SNHLY, CDR2 FYNNEI. After removal of 11 bases from V and 1 base from J, the junction contained 11 bases not matched to a gene.

The CDR3 region is CASTPSPATNTGELFF. CDR3 in DNA: TGTGCCAGCACCCCAAGCCCCGCAACGAACACCGGGGAGCTGTTTTTT. This chain connects TRBV27 to TRBJ2-2, with no clear D. Trimming took 7 bases from V and 0 from J, leaving 15 bases between them. The CDR3 is made up of 16 amino acids. Germline V CDR1 and CDR2: MNHEY, SMNVEV (reference sequence).

The chain links TRBV28 to TRBJ2-5, with 7 bases identical to TRBD2. This CDR3 has 16 residues. Germline V lookup: CDR1 MDHEN, CDR2 SYDVKM. V dropped 7 bases and J dropped 5; count of bases not matched to a gene: 16. CDR3 nucleotides: TGTGCCAGCATGAGGCTAGCGGACACTGTGGGCGAGACCCAGTACTTC. It specifies CASMRLADTVGETQYF. The whole variable domain, remainder taken from reference TRBV28 and TRBJ2-5, is DVKVTQSSRYLVKRTGEKVFLECVQDMDHENMFWYRQDPGLGLRLIYFSYDVKMKEKGDIPEGYSVSREKKERFSLILESASTNQTSMYLCASMRLADTVGETQYFGPGTRLLVL.

The V call is TRBV5-4, the J call TRBJ2-7; TRBD2 agrees at 13 bases. Per germline, CDR1 SGHNT and CDR2 YYREEE (reference sequence). This CDR3 spans 14 amino acids. The V gene end was trimmed by 4 bases and the J gene end by 6 bases; junction bases not matched to a gene: 4. The chain's CDR3 is CASSPGLAGIEQYF. As DNA, the CDR3 is TGTGCCAGCAGCCCGGGACTAGCGGGAATCGAGCAGTACTTC.

The chain uses TRBV2 and TRBJ1-4; D might be TRBD1 (5 bases). The CDR3 covers 15 residues. Looked up from germline, CDR1 is SNHLY and CDR2 is FYNNEI. V lost 3 bases to trimming and J lost 6 bases, with 14 bases between them. The CDR3 region has the DNA TGTGCCAGCAGTGAGGGGGTGGACGAGGATGAAAAACTGTTTTTT. Translated, it gives CASSEGVDEDEKLFF.

Of note for this clone: A read error may account for a junction end that differs from germline. The chain recombines TRBV7-6 with TRBJ2-3; TRBD2 might be the D (5 bases). Germline V gives CDR1 SGHVS, CDR2 FNYEAQ. The CDR3 contains 13 residues. CDR3 sequence: CASSLASTDTQYF. The CDR3 DNA sequence: TGTGCCAGCAGCCTAGCAAGCACAGATACGCAGTATTTT. Full variable domain (rest looked up from reference TRBV7-6 and TRBJ2-3): GAGVSQSPRYKVTKRGQDVALRCDPISGHVSLYWYRQALGQGPEFLTYFNYEAQQDKSGLPNDRFSAERPEGSISTLTIQRTEQRDSAMYRCASSLASTDTQYFGPGTRLTVL.

The chain carries TRBV4-1 and TRBJ1-1; no reliable D call. Trimming pared 0 bases from V and 0 bases from J, leaving 17 bases between. Germline V CDR1 and CDR2: MGHRA, YSYEKL. The CDR3 contains 18 residues. CDR3 in amino acids: CASSQERAFARMNTEAFF. CDR3 bases: TGCGCCAGCAGCCAAGAGAGGGCTTTTGCCAGGATGAACACTGAAGCTTTCTTT.

This clone was counted a single time. The genes are TRBV7-9 and TRBJ2-3; 9 nucleotides align to TRBD2. V trimming: 5 bases; J trimming: 5 bases; junction bases outside the gene matches: 11. This CDR3 region has 16 residues. Germline lookup yields CDR1 SEHNR and CDR2 FQNEAQ (reference sequence). The CDR3, as DNA: TGTGCCAGCAGCAAAAGGGCGGGAGGGCATGTAGATACGCAGTATTTT. Translating it yields CASSKRAGGHVDTQYF.

The chain carries TRBV14 and TRBJ2-5, with 8 bases aligning to TRBD2. J lost 2 bases, V lost 0 bases, and 8 bases had no gene match. The CDR3 consists of 17 residues. Germline V gene data show CDR1 as SGHDN and CDR2 as FVKESK. The CDR3 DNA is TGTGCCAGCAGCCAAGAGGTCAGCGGGAGTTTACAAGAGACCCAGTACTTC. This gives the protein CASSQEVSGSLQETQYF.

The chain employs TRBV7-9 and TRBJ2-2, with TRBD2 as a possible D gene (7 bases). Germline loops: CDR1 SEHNR, CDR2 FQNEAQ (reference sequence). Deletions cut 5 bases from V and 3 bases from J, with 10 bases between. This CDR3 is 14 amino acids long. This chain's CDR3 is CASSGEGDTGELFF. The CDR3 DNA is TGTGCCAGCAGCGGGGAGGGGGACACCGGGGAGCTGTTTTTT.